What follows describes a single TCR beta chain. TCRdb's table, derived via immunoSEQ multiplex PCR, lists solely in-frame clones and lacks some. The table records 70,000 to 80,000 clones, under 95% of them present only once. These data belong to a study of T cell changes during pregnancy in multiple sclerosis. Per the germline V gene, CDR1 is LNHDA and CDR2 is SQIVND (reference sequence). V dropped 8 bases and J dropped 3 bases, with 10 bases sitting between them. The length of the CDR3 is 12 residues. The TCR was taken from a female donor with multiple sclerosis, enrolled in a pregnancy study. Sample: CD4+ T cells from peripheral blood mononuclear cells, taken before pregnancy. The chain recombines TRBV19 with TRBJ1-1; D is uncertain. The CDR3 spells CASSRLDTEAFF. CDR3 DNA: TGTGCCAGTTCAAGACTAGACACTGAAGCTTTCTTT.